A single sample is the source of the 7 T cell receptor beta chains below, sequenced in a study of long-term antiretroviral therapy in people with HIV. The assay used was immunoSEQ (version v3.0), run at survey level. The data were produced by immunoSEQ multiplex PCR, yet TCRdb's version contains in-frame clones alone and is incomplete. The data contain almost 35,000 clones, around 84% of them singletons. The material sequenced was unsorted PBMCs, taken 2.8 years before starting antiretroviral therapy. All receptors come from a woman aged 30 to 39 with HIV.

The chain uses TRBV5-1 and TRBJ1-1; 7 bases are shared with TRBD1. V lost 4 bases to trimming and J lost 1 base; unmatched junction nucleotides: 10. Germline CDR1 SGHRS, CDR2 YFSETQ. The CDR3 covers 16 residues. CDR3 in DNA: TGCGCCAGCAGCCCGGTAGGGACAGCGAAGAACACTGAAGCTTTCTTT. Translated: CASSPVGTAKNTEAFF.

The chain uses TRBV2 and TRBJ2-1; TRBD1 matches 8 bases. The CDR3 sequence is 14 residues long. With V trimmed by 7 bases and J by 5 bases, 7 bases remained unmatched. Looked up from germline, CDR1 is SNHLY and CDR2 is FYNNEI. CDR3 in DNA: TGTGCCAGCAAGTCTGGACAGGGCCACAATGAGCAGTTCTTC. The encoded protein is CASKSGQGHNEQFF.

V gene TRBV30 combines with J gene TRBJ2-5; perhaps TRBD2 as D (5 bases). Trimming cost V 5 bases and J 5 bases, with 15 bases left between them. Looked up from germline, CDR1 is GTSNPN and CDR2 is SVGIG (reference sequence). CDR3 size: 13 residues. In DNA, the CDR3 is TGTGCCTGGGCAGGAGGCCAGGCGGAGACCCAGTACTTC. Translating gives CAWAGGQAETQYF.

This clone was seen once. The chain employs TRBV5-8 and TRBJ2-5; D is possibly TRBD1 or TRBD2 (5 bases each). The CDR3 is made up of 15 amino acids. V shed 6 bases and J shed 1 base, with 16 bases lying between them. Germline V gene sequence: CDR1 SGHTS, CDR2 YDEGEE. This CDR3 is CASNRREGRQETQYF. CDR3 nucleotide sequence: TGTGCCAGCAACCGTCGCGAGGGGCGCCAAGAGACCCAGTACTTC.

This CDR3 is CASSPQEGTSDTDTQYF. The DNA of the CDR3 is TGTGCCAGCTCACCACAGGAAGGGACTAGCGACACAGATACGCAGTATTTT. This chain joins TRBV18 and TRBJ2-3, with 10 bases that match TRBD2. Germline V gives CDR1 KGHSH, CDR2 LQKENI. V was clipped by 1 base and J by 2 bases; unmatched bases: 6. The CDR3 extends over 17 amino acids.

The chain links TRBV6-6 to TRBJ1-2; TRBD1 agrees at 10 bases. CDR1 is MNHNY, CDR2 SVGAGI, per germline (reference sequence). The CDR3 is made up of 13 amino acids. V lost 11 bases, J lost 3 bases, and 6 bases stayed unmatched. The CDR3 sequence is CAGKGTGDYGYTF. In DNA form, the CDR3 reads TGTGCCGGGAAGGGGACAGGGGACTATGGCTACACCTTC.

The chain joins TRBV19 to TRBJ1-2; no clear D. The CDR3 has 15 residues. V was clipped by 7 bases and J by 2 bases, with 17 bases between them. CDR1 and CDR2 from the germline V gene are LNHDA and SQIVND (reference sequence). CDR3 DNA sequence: TGTGCCAGTACGGTATCAGAGATTTACAACTATGGCTACACCTTC. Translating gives CASTVSEIYNYGYTF.